Following are 14 T cell receptor beta chains from one sample sequenced in a study of T cell changes during pregnancy in multiple sclerosis. The method was immunoSEQ multiplex PCR; TCRdb's version includes in-frame clones alone and lacks a portion of them. The table includes 90,000 or so clones, approximately 89% detected once. Sequences were derived from peripheral blood, sampled before pregnancy. The receptors here all came from a female donor with multiple sclerosis, enrolled in a pregnancy study.

The V gene is TRBV6-6, the J gene TRBJ2-7; perhaps TRBD2 as D (5 bases). The germline V gene encodes CDR1 MNHNY and CDR2 SVGAGI (reference sequence). V was pared by 2 bases and J by 7 bases, with 15 bases between. The CDR3 runs to 14 residues. CDR3 region: CASSYPGRAQEQYF. The CDR3 DNA reads TGTGCCAGCAGTTACCCGGGGAGAGCCCAAGAGCAGTACTTC.

This clone was seen once. The chain joins TRBV7-7 to TRBJ2-5, with 7 bases that match TRBD2. V was pared by 4 bases and J by 2 bases, with 13 bases of the junction left unmatched. The CDR3 consists of 17 residues. Germline CDR1 and CDR2: SSHAT and FNYEAQ (reference sequence). The CDR3 DNA sequence: TGTGCCAGCAGCTCCACCCGGGGGAGGGGACCACAAGAGACCCAGTACTTC. This codes for CASSSTRGRGPQETQYF.

This chain links TRBV19 with TRBJ2-3; 9 positions agree with TRBD2. The CDR3 has 16 residues. Germline CDR1 LNHDA, CDR2 SQIVND (reference sequence). The V segment lost 3 bases and the J segment 6 bases; nucleotides outside the gene matches: 10. In nucleotides, the CDR3 is TGTGCCAGTAGTATTCGGTTAGCGGGAGACGCGGATACGCAGTATTTT. Amino acid sequence: CASSIRLAGDADTQYF.

V is TRBV7-9 and J is TRBJ2-7; 11 bases align to TRBD2. Germline loops: CDR1 SEHNR, CDR2 FQNEAQ (reference sequence). Unmatched junction bases numbered 9, after V lost 5 bases and J lost 0 bases. This CDR3 region has 17 residues. The CDR3 sequence is CASSPRSGRGGSYEQYF. The CDR3 coding sequence is TGTGCCAGCAGCCCCCGTAGCGGGAGGGGGGGCTCCTACGAGCAGTACTTC.

The gene calls are TRBV6-5 and TRBJ1-1; the D gene is possibly TRBD1 (5 bases). From germline, CDR1 is MNHEY and CDR2 SVGAGI. The CDR3 totals 14 residues. The V and J ends lost 8 bases and 2 bases respectively, with 15 bases between them. CDR3 nucleotides: TGTGCCAGCCACCCCGGGGGGGGAAACACTGAAGCTTTCTTT. Protein product: CASHPGGGNTEAFF.

The chain links TRBV6-6 to TRBJ1-1, with D uncertain. The germline gives CDR1 MNHNY, CDR2 SVGAGI (reference sequence). This CDR3 has 14 amino acids. V was clipped by 6 bases and J by 3 bases, with 14 bases between them. CDR3 loop: CASSFSRRDTEAFF. CDR3 coding DNA: TGTGCCAGCAGCTTCAGTAGGAGGGACACTGAAGCTTTCTTT.

The V call is TRBV6-1, the J call TRBJ1-1, with D possibly TRBD1 on 5 matching bases. Trimming cost V 7 bases and J 1 base, with 10 bases left between them. The germline V gene has CDR1 MNHNS and CDR2 SASEGT. The CDR3 extends over 13 amino acids. CDR3 residues: CASTRVGNTEAFF. DNA of the CDR3: TGTGCCAGCACCAGGGTTGGGAACACTGAAGCTTTCTTT.

As DNA, the CDR3 is TGTGCCAGCAGCCGGGACAGGGGGAGGTTAGAGACCCAGTACTTC. As protein: CASSRDRGRLETQYF. The chain employs TRBV7-9 and TRBJ2-5; TRBD1 aligns across 11 bases. Germline trimming cut 5 bases from V and 4 bases from J; bases unmatched to any gene: 6. The CDR3 covers 15 residues. The germline V gene has CDR1 SEHNR and CDR2 FQNEAQ (reference sequence).

The J gene is TRBJ2-3, the V gene TRBV11-2; no clear D. Germline CDR1 is SGHAT and CDR2 is FQNNGV. The CDR3 loop spans 14 amino acids. The V end lost 4 bases, the J end lost 0 bases, and 8 bases lay between the germline ends. CDR3 protein: CASSSTRSTDTQYF. CDR3 DNA: TGTGCCAGCAGCTCCACCAGGAGCACAGATACGCAGTATTTT.

V is TRBV29-1 and J is TRBJ2-1; 12 bases agree with TRBD2. Germline V lookup: CDR1 SQVTM, CDR2 ANQGSEA. J was trimmed by 11 bases and V by 0 bases; bases with no gene match: 8. This CDR3 is built from 15 residues. CDR3 in amino acids: CSVEDRRTSGKKQFF. CDR3 DNA sequence: TGCAGCGTTGAAGATCGTAGGACTAGCGGGAAGAAGCAGTTCTTC.

The chain uses TRBV10-2 and TRBJ2-7, with TRBD1 identical over 8 bases. The germline V gene has CDR1 WSHSY and CDR2 SAAADI. CDR3 size: 13 residues. The ends lost 6 bases at V and 3 bases at J; junction bases unmatched: 4. CDR3 DNA sequence: TGCGCCAGCAGGGGACAGGCAAACTACGAGCAGTACTTC. Translation gives CASRGQANYEQYF.

V is TRBV29-1 and J is TRBJ2-1, with a weak D call TRBD1 (6 bases). Trimming removed 3 bases at V and 0 bases at J, with 15 bases between. CDR1 and CDR2 from the germline V gene are SQVTM and ANQGSEA. The CDR3 totals 16 residues. The CDR3 here is CSVEFAGASSYNEQFF. The DNA of the CDR3 is TGCAGCGTTGAGTTCGCAGGGGCTAGCTCCTACAATGAGCAGTTCTTC.

The V and J genes are TRBV10-3 and TRBJ1-1; 9 bases map to TRBD1. V trimming: 5 bases; J trimming: 3 bases; junction bases outside the gene matches: 1. The CDR3 covers 13 residues. The germline V gene encodes CDR1 ENHRY and CDR2 SYGVKD. The CDR3 reads CAISRDRDTEAFF. CDR3 in DNA: TGTGCCATCAGTCGGGACAGGGACACTGAAGCTTTCTTT.

The chain has TRBV2 and TRBJ1-1, with D perhaps TRBD1 (6 bases). The length of the CDR3 is 16 residues. The V end lost 6 bases, the J end lost 0 bases, and 17 bases lay between the germline ends. CDR1 is SNHLY, CDR2 FYNNEI, per germline. CDR3 DNA: TGTGCCAGCAGACCTGGGGACATGCAGGTGAACACTGAAGCTTTCTTT. It specifies CASRPGDMQVNTEAFF. Looking up the rest from reference TRBV2 and TRBJ1-1 gives the full variable domain: EPEVTQTPSHQVTQMGQEVILRCVPISNHLYFYWYRQILGQKVEFLVSFYNNEISEKSEIFDDQFSVERPDGSNFTLKIRSTKLEDSAMYFCASRPGDMQVNTEAFFGQGTRLTVV.